These T cell receptor beta chains were read from a single sample in a study of OX40 agonist ivuxolimab in advanced cancers. Data came from immunoSEQ multiplex PCR; TCRdb stores just in-frame clones and leaves some out. The sample has around 68,000 clones, approximately 90% seen once; the top ten hold 2.5% to 3%. The source material was CD4+ or CD8+ T cells sorted from blood, sampled in a trial of the OX40 agonist ivuxolimab. These TCRs come from an adult with an advanced solid tumor such as melanoma, head and neck, liver or kidney cancer. CDR3s include the opening cysteine and the closing phenylalanine or tryptophan. Each record gives: J gene, CDR3 length, V gene, clone size, D gene, CDR3 DNA, CDR3 protein. A D gene is named only where the DNA matches it firmly. Clone size is stated in some rows and not others, as once, few, many or a class when expanded.

>TRBJ1-5|14|TRBV28|few|.
TGTGCCAGCAGTTTACCGGCAGGCAATCAGCCCCAGCATTTT
CASSLPAGNQPQHF
>TRBJ2-5|15|TRBV7-9|.|.
TGTGCCAGCAGCTTTGGCCAGGGTAGCCAAGAGACCCAGTACTTC
CASSFGQGSQETQYF
>TRBJ1-1|12|TRBV11-3|once|.
TGTGCCAGCAGCCTGCTGAACACTGAAGCTTTCTTT
CASSLLNTEAFF
>TRBJ2-1|13|TRBV5-1|.|.
TGCGCCAGCATGGGGGATTCCTACAATGAGCAGTTCTTC
CASMGDSYNEQFF
>TRBJ2-7|17|TRBV18|.|TRBD2
TGTGCCAGCTCACCACGGCAGCTAGCGGGGGCCTCCTACGAGCAGTACTTC
CASSPRQLAGASYEQYF
>TRBJ1-2|15|TRBV27|.|TRBD1
TGTGCCAGCAGTTTCCGGGACAGACCCAACTATGGCTACACCTTC
CASSFRDRPNYGYTF
>TRBJ2-7|16|TRBV29-1|.|.
TGCAGCGTTGTTGGGGTGGACGGGGAAAGCTCCTACGAGCAGTACTTC
CSVVGVDGESSYEQYF
>TRBJ1-3|18|TRBV5-6|.|.
TGTGCCAGCAGCTTACTACAGGGTTTCGTCGTCTCTGGAAACACCATATATTTT
CASSLLQGFVVSGNTIYF
>TRBJ2-3|16|TRBV28|.|TRBD2
TGTGCCAGCAGTGCCCGAGGACTAGCGGGGGGTCATACGCAGTATTTT
CASSARGLAGGHTQYF
>TRBJ2-2|15|TRBV11-3|.|.
TGTGCCAGCAGCGAGGGGCAGGGTGTGTCCGGGGAGCTGTTTTTT
CASSEGQGVSGELFF
>TRBJ2-3|15|TRBV9|.|TRBD1
TGTGCCAGCAGCGTAGTCCAGGGGGCGGGAGATACGCAGTATTTT
CASSVVQGAGDTQYF
>TRBJ1-6|15|TRBV6-5|.|.
TGTGCCAGCAGCCCCGGACAGCGGTATAATTCACCCCTCCACTTT
CASSPGQRYNSPLHF
>TRBJ2-7|15|TRBV10-2|.|TRBD1
TGCGCCAGCAGTGAGTCCACAGGGGCCCCATACGAGCAGTACTTC
CASSESTGAPYEQYF
>TRBJ2-3|12|TRBV7-9|.|.
TGTGCCACCCTCCACCCTCCAGATACGCAGTATTTT
CATLHPPDTQYF
>TRBJ1-2|14|TRBV7-9|once|.
TGTGCCAGCAGCTTAGAAGGCCAGCCATATGGCTACACCTTC
CASSLEGQPYGYTF
>TRBJ2-1|17|TRBV5-4|.|TRBD2
TGTGCCAGCAGCTTGGGGCCTAGCGGGTTCCCTTACAATGAGCAGTTCTTC
CASSLGPSGFPYNEQFF
>TRBJ2-7|14|TRBV15|.|TRBD1
TGTGCCACCAGCCCCCGACAGGGCCACTACGAGCAGTACTTC
CATSPRQGHYEQYF
>TRBJ1-1|12|TRBV18|.|.
TGTGCCAGCTCACCCCCCAACACTGAAGCTTTCTTT
CASSPPNTEAFF
>TRBJ2-7|13|TRBV5-1|.|.
TGCGCCAGCAGCTTGTCAGGGAATTACGAGCAGTACTTC
CASSLSGNYEQYF
>TRBJ2-7|15|TRBV10-2|.|TRBD2
TGCGCCAGCAGTGCCCCGGGGCGGGGGGCGGTCGAGCAGTACTTC
CASSAPGRGAVEQYF
>TRBJ2-7|15|TRBV9|.|TRBD1
TGTGCCAGCAGCGTAGGTTGGGACAGGACCTACGAGCAGTACTTC
CASSVGWDRTYEQYF
>TRBJ1-1|15|TRBV11-2|.|.
TGTGCCAGCAGCTCCTGGGCCCCTGGGAGCACTGAAGCTTTCTTT
CASSSWAPGSTEAFF